This T cell receptor beta chain originates from a study of OX40 agonist ivuxolimab in advanced cancers. Trimming left V 3 bases short and J 1 base short, with 16 bases between. Germline CDR1 reads SGHTA; CDR2 reads FQGNSA. CDR3 length equals 16 residues. Assay: immunoSEQ multiplex PCR; the TCRdb copy retains only in-frame clones and omits some. Of around 63,000 clones listed, around 89% are singletons. V and J are TRBV7-2 and TRBJ2-7, with a weak D call TRBD2 (6 bases). The sequence derives from an adult with an advanced solid tumor such as melanoma, head and neck, liver or kidney cancer. Sequenced here: CD4+ or CD8+ T cells sorted from blood, sampled in a trial of the OX40 agonist ivuxolimab. DNA for the CDR3: TGTGCCAGCAGCTTCCCTGTCGGGAGCCTTTCCTACGAGCAGTACTTC. Protein sequence: CASSFPVGSLSYEQYF.